Listed below are T cell receptor beta chains from one sample, sequenced in a study of CD8 T cells in Susac syndrome. Using its own MiXCR run on the immunoSEQ multiplex PCR reads, TCRdb lists one record per CDR3 protein. This table holds hundreds of thousands of distinct CDR3 sequences, around 93% found once. The sequenced sample was CD4+ T cells from PBMCs. Receptors were obtained from a human donor with Susac syndrome. Each CDR3 is given with its conserved first and last residue. Fields, in order: J gene, V gene, D gene, clone size, CDR3 length, CDR3 DNA, CDR3 protein. A D gene is named only where the DNA matches it firmly. The size field is filled for only some rows; it gives once, few, many or a size class.

J gene: TRBJ2-2
V gene: TRBV5-1
D gene: NA
clone size: NA
CDR3 length: 15
CDR3 DNA: TGCGCCAGCAGCCGAACTGGGACCGACACCGGGGAGCTGTTTTTT
CDR3 protein: CASSRTGTDTGELFF

J gene: TRBJ1-1
V gene: TRBV18
D gene: NA
clone size: NA
CDR3 length: 15
CDR3 DNA: TGTGCCAGCTCACTATCGAAACAAACCAGCACTGAAGCTTTCTTT
CDR3 protein: CASSLSKQTSTEAFF

J gene: TRBJ2-7
V gene: TRBV27
D gene: NA
clone size: NA
CDR3 length: 13
CDR3 DNA: TGTGCCAGCAGCCGGACCCCCCCCTACGAGCAGTACTTC
CDR3 protein: CASSRTPPYEQYF

J gene: TRBJ1-2
V gene: TRBV30
D gene: NA
clone size: NA
CDR3 length: 11
CDR3 DNA: TGTGCCTGGATTAAGGACTATGGCTACACCTTC
CDR3 protein: CAWIKDYGYTF

J gene: TRBJ2-5
V gene: TRBV5-1
D gene: TRBD2
clone size: NA
CDR3 length: 12
CDR3 DNA: TGCGCCAGCAGCGTCCCCGGGACTAGCGTCAACTTC
CDR3 protein: CASSVPGTSVNF

J gene: TRBJ1-5
V gene: TRBV5-1
D gene: NA
clone size: NA
CDR3 length: 15
CDR3 DNA: TGCGCCAGCAGCTTGTCCCTAGGCTCGGATCAGCCCCAGCATTTT
CDR3 protein: CASSLSLGSDQPQHF

J gene: TRBJ2-7
V gene: TRBV7-2
D gene: TRBD2
clone size: NA
CDR3 length: 14
CDR3 DNA: TGTGCCAGCAGCCCCACCCCAACTAGCGACGAGCAGTACTTC
CDR3 protein: CASSPTPTSDEQYF

J gene: TRBJ1-2
V gene: TRBV2
D gene: NA
clone size: NA
CDR3 length: 14
CDR3 DNA: TGTGCCAGCAGTGACCTGGGGGACCGCGATGGCTACACCTTC
CDR3 protein: CASSDLGDRDGYTF

J gene: TRBJ1-1
V gene: TRBV5-1
D gene: NA
clone size: NA
CDR3 length: 13
CDR3 DNA: TGCGCCAGCAGCGGAAACCGGGGGGTTGAAGCTTTCTTT
CDR3 protein: CASSGNRGVEAFF

J gene: TRBJ2-2
V gene: TRBV20-1
D gene: NA
clone size: NA
CDR3 length: 11
CDR3 DNA: TGCAGTGCCAAGGGGGCCGGGGAGCTGTTTTTT
CDR3 protein: CSAKGAGELFF

J gene: TRBJ1-1
V gene: TRBV11-2
D gene: TRBD1
clone size: NA
CDR3 length: 18
CDR3 DNA: TGTGCCAGCAGCGCCTTCAAATGGACAGGGATAATGAACACTGAAGCTTTCTTT
CDR3 protein: CASSAFKWTGIMNTEAFF

J gene: TRBJ2-3
V gene: TRBV29-1
D gene: NA
clone size: NA
CDR3 length: 11
CDR3 DNA: TGCAGCGTTGGGCCGACTGATACGCAGTATTTT
CDR3 protein: CSVGPTDTQYF

J gene: TRBJ1-4
V gene: TRBV6-5
D gene: NA
clone size: once
CDR3 length: 15
CDR3 DNA: TGTGCCAGCAGTTACGGGGGCCGAGTGAATGAAAAACTGTTTTTT
CDR3 protein: CASSYGGRVNEKLFF

J gene: TRBJ2-3
V gene: TRBV29-1
D gene: NA
clone size: NA
CDR3 length: 13
CDR3 DNA: TGCAGCGTTCAGACAGGTGGGGAGGATACGCAGTATTTT
CDR3 protein: CSVQTGGEDTQYF

J gene: TRBJ1-6
V gene: TRBV27
D gene: NA
clone size: NA
CDR3 length: 14
CDR3 DNA: TGTGCCAGCAGTTTGGGGCAGCCTAATTCACCCCTCCACTTT
CDR3 protein: CASSLGQPNSPLHF

J gene: TRBJ2-7
V gene: TRBV6-1
D gene: NA
clone size: NA
CDR3 length: 13
CDR3 DNA: TGTGCCAGCAGTGAACAGGCCTCCTACGAGCAGTACTTC
CDR3 protein: CASSEQASYEQYF

J gene: TRBJ1-1
V gene: TRBV4-3
D gene: TRBD1
clone size: NA
CDR3 length: 19
CDR3 DNA: TGCGCCAGCAGCCAAGGGGCCGGGACAGGGGAAAGGATGAACACTGAAGCTTTCTTT
CDR3 protein: CASSQGAGTGERMNTEAFF

J gene: TRBJ1-2
V gene: TRBV4-3
D gene: NA
clone size: NA
CDR3 length: 14
CDR3 DNA: TGCGCCAGCAGCCGCCGGGTCGGTCAGGATGGCTACACCTTC
CDR3 protein: CASSRRVGQDGYTF

J gene: TRBJ2-3
V gene: TRBV14
D gene: NA
clone size: once
CDR3 length: 16
CDR3 DNA: TGTGCCAGCAGCCAAGAGGGAACAGCCAGCACAGATACGCAGTATTTT
CDR3 protein: CASSQEGTASTDTQYF

J gene: TRBJ2-2
V gene: TRBV7-9
D gene: NA
clone size: NA
CDR3 length: 14
CDR3 DNA: TGTGCCAGCAGCTCGACAGATAGGGCCGGGGAGCTGTTTTTT
CDR3 protein: CASSSTDRAGELFF

J gene: TRBJ2-2
V gene: TRBV20-1
D gene: NA
clone size: NA
CDR3 length: 15
CDR3 DNA: TGCAGTCCTCTAGCAGGGTTTCGGAACACCGGGGAGCTGTTTTTT
CDR3 protein: CSPLAGFRNTGELFF

J gene: TRBJ2-5
V gene: TRBV20-1
D gene: NA
clone size: NA
CDR3 length: 13
CDR3 DNA: TGCAGTGCTAGAGCAGGGAGTATAGAGACCCAGTACTTC
CDR3 protein: CSARAGSIETQYF

J gene: TRBJ1-6
V gene: TRBV10-3
D gene: NA
clone size: NA
CDR3 length: 13
CDR3 DNA: TGTGCCATCGGCGAGGGGGAAGATTCACCCCTCCACTTT
CDR3 protein: CAIGEGEDSPLHF

J gene: TRBJ1-5
V gene: TRBV12-3/TRBV12-4
D gene: NA
clone size: NA
CDR3 length: 14
CDR3 DNA: TGTGCCAGCAGCCTTACGAGAGGGGATCAGCCCCAGCATTTT
CDR3 protein: CASSLTRGDQPQHF

J gene: TRBJ2-3
V gene: TRBV15
D gene: TRBD2
clone size: NA
CDR3 length: 18
CDR3 DNA: TGTGCCACCAGCAGAGCCTACCTGGTAGCGGGGGACACAGATACGCAGTATTTT
CDR3 protein: CATSRAYLVAGDTDTQYF

J gene: TRBJ2-7
V gene: TRBV5-1
D gene: NA
clone size: NA
CDR3 length: 15
CDR3 DNA: TGCGCCAGCAGCCAGGGACGGTTCCCCTCCTACGAGCAGTACTTC
CDR3 protein: CASSQGRFPSYEQYF

J gene: TRBJ2-3
V gene: TRBV20-1
D gene: NA
clone size: once
CDR3 length: 13
CDR3 DNA: TGCAGTGTTGGGACCGTTCCCACAGATACGCAGTATTTT
CDR3 protein: CSVGTVPTDTQYF

J gene: TRBJ1-4
V gene: TRBV20-1
D gene: TRBD1
clone size: NA
CDR3 length: 14
CDR3 DNA: TGCAGTGCTGGGACAGGAGCAACTAATGAAAAACTGTTTTTT
CDR3 protein: CSAGTGATNEKLFF

J gene: TRBJ2-2
V gene: TRBV5-1
D gene: TRBD1
clone size: NA
CDR3 length: 16
CDR3 DNA: TGCGCCAGCAGCACCTACGCAGGGGGCTACACCGGGGAGCTGTTTTTT
CDR3 protein: CASSTYAGGYTGELFF

J gene: TRBJ2-3
V gene: TRBV20-1
D gene: NA
clone size: NA
CDR3 length: 12
CDR3 DNA: TGCAGTGCTGGCATAGGCTTCGATACGCAGTATTTT
CDR3 protein: CSAGIGFDTQYF

J gene: TRBJ1-1
V gene: TRBV3-1
D gene: NA
clone size: NA
CDR3 length: 14
CDR3 DNA: TGTGCCAGCAGCCAAGACATCCTCTACACTGAAGCTTTCTTT
CDR3 protein: CASSQDILYTEAFF

J gene: TRBJ1-1
V gene: TRBV11-3
D gene: NA
clone size: NA
CDR3 length: 13
CDR3 DNA: TGTGCCAGCAGCTGGGGTATCAACACTGAAGCTTTCTTT
CDR3 protein: CASSWGINTEAFF

J gene: TRBJ1-4
V gene: TRBV5-6
D gene: NA
clone size: once
CDR3 length: 14
CDR3 DNA: TGTGCCAGCAGCTCCGGGACCCTCAGGGAAAAACTGTTTTTT
CDR3 protein: CASSSGTLREKLFF

J gene: TRBJ1-2
V gene: TRBV6-2/TRBV6-3
D gene: NA
clone size: NA
CDR3 length: 12
CDR3 DNA: TGTGCCAGCAGTTACTTCGGGGATGGCTACACCTTC
CDR3 protein: CASSYFGDGYTF

J gene: TRBJ1-2
V gene: TRBV20-1
D gene: TRBD1
clone size: NA
CDR3 length: 13
CDR3 DNA: TGCAGTGCCAAAGGGACAGGGATTTATGGCTACACCTTC
CDR3 protein: CSAKGTGIYGYTF

J gene: TRBJ2-7
V gene: TRBV20-1
D gene: NA
clone size: NA
CDR3 length: 14
CDR3 DNA: TGCAGTGCTCAGGGGGGCAGCGGGGAATCTGAGCAGTACTTC
CDR3 protein: CSAQGGSGESEQYF

J gene: TRBJ2-1
V gene: TRBV18
D gene: NA
clone size: NA
CDR3 length: 19
CDR3 DNA: TGTGCCACCCCCCAGGCCCGGGACTCTTCGAACAGGGGCTACAATGAGCAGTTCTTC
CDR3 protein: CATPQARDSSNRGYNEQFF

J gene: TRBJ2-1
V gene: TRBV20-1
D gene: TRBD2
clone size: once
CDR3 length: 17
CDR3 DNA: TGCAGTGCTAGGTTACCCCCTCCTAGCGGAGCCTACAATGAGCAGTTCTTC
CDR3 protein: CSARLPPPSGAYNEQFF

J gene: TRBJ1-1
V gene: TRBV5-1
D gene: NA
clone size: NA
CDR3 length: 13
CDR3 DNA: TGCGCCAGCACCCGGACGGGGAACACTGAAGCTTTCTTT
CDR3 protein: CASTRTGNTEAFF

J gene: TRBJ1-1
V gene: TRBV30
D gene: TRBD1
clone size: NA
CDR3 length: 12
CDR3 DNA: TGTGCCTGGAGTGTTGGGACAGGCGAAGCTTTCTTT
CDR3 protein: CAWSVGTGEAFF

J gene: TRBJ2-7
V gene: TRBV6-2/TRBV6-3
D gene: NA
clone size: NA
CDR3 length: 13
CDR3 DNA: TGTGCCAGCAGGGACAGCAGCTCCTACGAGCAGTACTTC
CDR3 protein: CASRDSSSYEQYF

J gene: TRBJ2-3
V gene: TRBV11-2
D gene: TRBD2
clone size: NA
CDR3 length: 14
CDR3 DNA: TGTGCCAGCAGCTTCGGACTAGCGGCAGATACGCAGTATTTT
CDR3 protein: CASSFGLAADTQYF

J gene: TRBJ1-6
V gene: TRBV20-1
D gene: NA
clone size: once
CDR3 length: 16
CDR3 DNA: TGCAGTGCCCCCGGGGATGGGGACTCCTATAATTCACCCCTCCACTTT
CDR3 protein: CSAPGDGDSYNSPLHF

J gene: TRBJ1-6
V gene: TRBV4-2
D gene: NA
clone size: NA
CDR3 length: 16
CDR3 DNA: TGTGCCAGCAGCCAAGATTCCGGGGGTAGTAATTCACCCCTCCACTTT
CDR3 protein: CASSQDSGGSNSPLHF

J gene: TRBJ1-5
V gene: TRBV19
D gene: NA
clone size: NA
CDR3 length: 15
CDR3 DNA: TGTGCCAGTAGTATGCAGCTTAATACGTATCAGCCCCAGCATTTT
CDR3 protein: CASSMQLNTYQPQHF

J gene: TRBJ1-4
V gene: TRBV4-1
D gene: NA
clone size: NA
CDR3 length: 15
CDR3 DNA: TGCGCCAGCAGCGAAGTCAAGGGGGGGAATGAAAAACTGTTTTTT
CDR3 protein: CASSEVKGGNEKLFF

J gene: TRBJ2-5
V gene: TRBV9
D gene: TRBD2
clone size: NA
CDR3 length: 17
CDR3 DNA: TGTGCCAGCAGCGTTTCTATTGCGGGGGGCGACCAAGAGACCCAGTACTTC
CDR3 protein: CASSVSIAGGDQETQYF

J gene: TRBJ1-1
V gene: TRBV6-5
D gene: TRBD1
clone size: NA
CDR3 length: 17
CDR3 DNA: TGTGCCAGCAGTTACGTTAACCCGGGACAGGGGAGAACTGAAGCTTTCTTT
CDR3 protein: CASSYVNPGQGRTEAFF

J gene: TRBJ2-1
V gene: TRBV29-1
D gene: TRBD2
clone size: NA
CDR3 length: 14
CDR3 DNA: TGCAGCGTTGGGACTAGCGGAACCTACAATGAGCAGTTCTTC
CDR3 protein: CSVGTSGTYNEQFF

J gene: TRBJ2-7
V gene: TRBV7-2
D gene: NA
clone size: NA
CDR3 length: 13
CDR3 DNA: TGTGCCAGCAGCTTAGGAGGAGATTACGAGCAGTACTTC
CDR3 protein: CASSLGGDYEQYF

J gene: TRBJ1-2
V gene: TRBV7-2
D gene: NA
clone size: few
CDR3 length: 15
CDR3 DNA: TGTGCCAGCAGCTTATCGGCAGGATTAAACTATGGCTACACCTTC
CDR3 protein: CASSLSAGLNYGYTF